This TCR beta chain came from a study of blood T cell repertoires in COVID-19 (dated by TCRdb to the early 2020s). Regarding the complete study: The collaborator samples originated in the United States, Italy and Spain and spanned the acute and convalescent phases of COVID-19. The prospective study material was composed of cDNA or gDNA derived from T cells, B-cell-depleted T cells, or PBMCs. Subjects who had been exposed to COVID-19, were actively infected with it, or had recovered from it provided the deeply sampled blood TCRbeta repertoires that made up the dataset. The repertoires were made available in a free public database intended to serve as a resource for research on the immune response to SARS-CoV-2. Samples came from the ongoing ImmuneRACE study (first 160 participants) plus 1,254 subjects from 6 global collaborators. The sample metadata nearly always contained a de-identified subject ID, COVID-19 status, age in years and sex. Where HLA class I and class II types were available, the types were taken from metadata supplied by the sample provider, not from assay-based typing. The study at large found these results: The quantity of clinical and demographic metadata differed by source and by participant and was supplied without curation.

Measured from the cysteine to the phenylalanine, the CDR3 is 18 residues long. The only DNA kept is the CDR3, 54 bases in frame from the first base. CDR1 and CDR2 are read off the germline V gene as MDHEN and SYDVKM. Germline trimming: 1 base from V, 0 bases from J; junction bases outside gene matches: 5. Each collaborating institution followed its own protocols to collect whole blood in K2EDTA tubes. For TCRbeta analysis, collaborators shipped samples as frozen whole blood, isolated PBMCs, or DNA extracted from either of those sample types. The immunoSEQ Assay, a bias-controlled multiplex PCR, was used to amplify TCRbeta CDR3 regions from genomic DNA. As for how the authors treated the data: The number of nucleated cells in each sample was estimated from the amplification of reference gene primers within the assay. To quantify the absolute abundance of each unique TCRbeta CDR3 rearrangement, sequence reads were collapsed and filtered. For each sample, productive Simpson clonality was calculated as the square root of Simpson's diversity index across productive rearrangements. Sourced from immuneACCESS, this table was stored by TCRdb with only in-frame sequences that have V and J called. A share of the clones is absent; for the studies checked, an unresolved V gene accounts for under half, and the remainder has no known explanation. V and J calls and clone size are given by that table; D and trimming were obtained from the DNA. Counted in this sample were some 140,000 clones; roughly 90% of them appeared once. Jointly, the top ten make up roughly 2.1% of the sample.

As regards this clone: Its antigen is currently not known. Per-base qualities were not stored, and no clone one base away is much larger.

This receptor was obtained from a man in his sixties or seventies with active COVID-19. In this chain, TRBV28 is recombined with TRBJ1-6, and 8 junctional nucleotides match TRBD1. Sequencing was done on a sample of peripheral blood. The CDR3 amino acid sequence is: CASSLSTGATSYNSPLHF. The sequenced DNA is TGTGCCAGCAGTTTATCGACAGGGGCCACCTCCTATAATTCACCCCTCCACTTT.